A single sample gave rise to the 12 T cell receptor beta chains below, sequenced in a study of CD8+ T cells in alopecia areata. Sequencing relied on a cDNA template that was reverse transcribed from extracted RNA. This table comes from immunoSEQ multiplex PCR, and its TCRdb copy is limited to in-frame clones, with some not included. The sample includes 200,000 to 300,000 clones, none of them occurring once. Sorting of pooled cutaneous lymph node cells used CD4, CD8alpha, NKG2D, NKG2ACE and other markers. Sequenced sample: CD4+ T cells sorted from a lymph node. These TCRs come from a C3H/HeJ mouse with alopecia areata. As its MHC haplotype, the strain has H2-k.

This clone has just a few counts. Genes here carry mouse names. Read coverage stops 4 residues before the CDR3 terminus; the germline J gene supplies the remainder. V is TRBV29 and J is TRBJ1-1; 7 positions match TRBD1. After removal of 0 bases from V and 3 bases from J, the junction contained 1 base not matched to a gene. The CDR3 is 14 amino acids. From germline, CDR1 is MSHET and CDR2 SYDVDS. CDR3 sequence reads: CASSLSGGHTEVFF. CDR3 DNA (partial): TGTGCTAGCAGTTTATCAGGGGGCCACACA.

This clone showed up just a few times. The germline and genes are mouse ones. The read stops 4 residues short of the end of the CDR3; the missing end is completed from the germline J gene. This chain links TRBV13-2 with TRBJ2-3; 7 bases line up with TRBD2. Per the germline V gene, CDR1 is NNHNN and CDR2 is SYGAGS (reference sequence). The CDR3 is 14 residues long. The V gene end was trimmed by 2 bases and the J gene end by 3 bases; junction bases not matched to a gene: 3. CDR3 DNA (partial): TGTGCCAGCGGTGAAATACTGGGGGCAGAA. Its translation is CASGEILGAE. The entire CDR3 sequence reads CASGEILGAETLYF.

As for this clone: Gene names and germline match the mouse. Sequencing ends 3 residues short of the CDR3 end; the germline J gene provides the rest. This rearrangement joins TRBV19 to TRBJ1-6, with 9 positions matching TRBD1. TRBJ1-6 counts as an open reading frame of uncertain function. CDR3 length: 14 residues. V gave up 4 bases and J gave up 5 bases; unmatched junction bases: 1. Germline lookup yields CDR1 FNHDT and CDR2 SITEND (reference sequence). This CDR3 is CASSGQGNNSPLYF. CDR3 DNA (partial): TGTGCCAGCAGTGGACAGGGGAATAATTCGCCC.

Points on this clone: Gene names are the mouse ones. The covered CDR3 bases are TGTGCCAGCAGCCAAATAGGGGTGAGCTCC. This sequence encodes CASSQIGVSS. From start to end, the CDR3 is CASSQIGVSSDYTF. The chain has TRBV2 and TRBJ1-2, with D tentatively TRBD1 (5 bases). Read sequence stops 4 residues before the CDR3 end, and the germline J gene provides the missing end. Trimming took off 2 bases at V and 4 bases at J, with 11 bases between the two ends. Germline V gene sequence: CDR1 LGHNA, CDR2 YSYQKL. CDR3 length: 14 residues. Supplemented by reference TRBV2 and TRBJ1-2, the full variable domain reads DPKIIQKPKYLVAVTGSEKILICEQYLGHNAMYWYRQSAKKPLEFMFSYSYQKLMDNQTASSRFQPQSSKKNHLDLQITALKPDDSATYFCASSQIGVSSDYTFGSGTRLLVI.

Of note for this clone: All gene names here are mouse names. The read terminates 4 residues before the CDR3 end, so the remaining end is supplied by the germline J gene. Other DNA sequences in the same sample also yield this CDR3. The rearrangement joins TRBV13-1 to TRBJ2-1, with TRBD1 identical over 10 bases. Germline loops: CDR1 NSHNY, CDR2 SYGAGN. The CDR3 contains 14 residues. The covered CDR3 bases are TGTGCCAGCAGTGGAGACAGGGGGCGGGCT. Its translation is CASSGDRGRA. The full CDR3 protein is CASSGDRGRAEQFF.

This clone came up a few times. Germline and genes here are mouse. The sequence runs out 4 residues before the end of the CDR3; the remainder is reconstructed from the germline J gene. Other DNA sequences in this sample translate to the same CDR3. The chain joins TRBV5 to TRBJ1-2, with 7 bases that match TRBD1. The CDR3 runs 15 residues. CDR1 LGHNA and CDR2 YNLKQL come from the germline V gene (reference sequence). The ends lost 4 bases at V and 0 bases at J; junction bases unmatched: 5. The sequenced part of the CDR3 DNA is TGTGCCAGCAGCCCTTCCGGGACAGCAAACTCC. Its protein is CASSPSGTANS. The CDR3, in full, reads CASSPSGTANSDYTF.

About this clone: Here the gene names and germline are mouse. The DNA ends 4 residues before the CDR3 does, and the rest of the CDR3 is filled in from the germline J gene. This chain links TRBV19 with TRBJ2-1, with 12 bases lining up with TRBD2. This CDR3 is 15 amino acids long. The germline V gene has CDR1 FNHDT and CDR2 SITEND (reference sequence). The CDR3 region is CASSPDWGGGAEQFF. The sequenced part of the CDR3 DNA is TGTGCCAGCAGTCCTGACTGGGGGGGCGGAGCT.

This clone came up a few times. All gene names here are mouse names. Partial CDR3 DNA: TGCACCTGCAGGACTGGGGGAAACACCGGG. Its translation is CTCRTGGNTG. The complete CDR3 reads CTCRTGGNTGQLYF. The chain carries TRBV1 and TRBJ2-2, with 9 bases fitting TRBD2. Read data end 4 residues before the CDR3 end; the end is taken from the germline J gene. Germline CDR1 is NSQYPW and CDR2 is LRSPGD (reference sequence). The ends lost 6 bases at V and 1 base at J; junction bases unmatched: 0. The CDR3 extends over 14 amino acids.

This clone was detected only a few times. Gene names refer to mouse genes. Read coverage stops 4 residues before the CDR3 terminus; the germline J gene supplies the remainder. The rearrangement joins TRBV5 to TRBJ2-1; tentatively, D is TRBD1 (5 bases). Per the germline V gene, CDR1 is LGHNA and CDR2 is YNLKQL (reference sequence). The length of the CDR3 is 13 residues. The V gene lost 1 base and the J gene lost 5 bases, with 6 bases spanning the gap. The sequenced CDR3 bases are TGTGCCAGCAGCCAAGGACAGAATGCT. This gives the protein CASSQGQNA. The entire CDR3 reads CASSQGQNAEQFF.

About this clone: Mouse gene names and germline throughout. The DNA read from the CDR3 is TGTGCCAGCGGTGATGCTTACTGGGGGGACCAAGAC. Encoded protein: CASGDAYWGDQD. The full CDR3 reads CASGDAYWGDQDTQYF. This rearrangement joins TRBV13-2 to TRBJ2-5, with 9 bases fitting TRBD2. The read ends 4 residues early relative to the CDR3; the germline J gene fills the gap. With V trimmed by 0 bases and J by 1 base, 3 bases remained unmatched. The CDR3 consists of 16 residues. Germline CDR1 is NNHNN and CDR2 is SYGAGS (reference sequence).

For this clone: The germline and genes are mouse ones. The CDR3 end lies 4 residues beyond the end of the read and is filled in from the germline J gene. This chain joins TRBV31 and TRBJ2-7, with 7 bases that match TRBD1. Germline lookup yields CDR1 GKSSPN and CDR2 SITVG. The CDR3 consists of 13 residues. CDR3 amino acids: CAWSGDSHYEQYF. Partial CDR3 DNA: TGTGCCTGGAGTGGGGACAGCCATTAT.

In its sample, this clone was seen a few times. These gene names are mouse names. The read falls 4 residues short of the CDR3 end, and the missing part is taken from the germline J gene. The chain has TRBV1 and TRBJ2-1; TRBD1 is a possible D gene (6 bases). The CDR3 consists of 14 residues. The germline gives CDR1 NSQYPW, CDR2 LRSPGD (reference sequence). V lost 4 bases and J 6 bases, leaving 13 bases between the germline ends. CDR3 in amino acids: CTCSDRVFSAEQFF. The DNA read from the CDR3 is TGCACCTGCAGTGACAGGGTTTTCTCTGCT.